A selection of T cell receptor beta chains follows, all from one sample in a study of T cells in Graves' hyperthyroidism and ophthalmopathy. Using its own MiXCR run on the multiplex PCR reads, TCRdb lists one record per CDR3 protein. The sample holds a few hundred thousand distinct CDR3 sequences, 20% to 30% seen once. Sequenced: blood. The receptor source for this set is a man over 45 with Graves' hyperthyroidism. Each CDR3 is given with its conserved first and last residue. Fields, in order: V gene, J gene, clone size, D gene, CDR3 protein, CDR3 DNA. A D gene is named only where the DNA matches it firmly. Part of the rows lack a size; the others show once, few, many or a class for expanded clones.

>TRBV5-1|TRBJ2-7|few|TRBD1
CASAGTGAYEQYF
TGCGCCAGCGCCGGGACAGGGGCCTACGAGCAGTACTTC
>TRBV5-1|TRBJ2-1|few|TRBD1
CASSVTGQGSYNEQFF
TGCGCCAGCAGCGTAACGGGACAGGGATCCTACAATGAGCAGTTCTTC
>TRBV7-8|TRBJ1-1|many|TRBD1
CASRNIQGTTEAFF
TGTGCCAGCAGGAATATACAGGGGACCACTGAAGCTTTCTTT
>TRBV3-1|TRBJ1-1|many|NA
CASRQTENTEAFF
TGTGCCAGCAGACAAACAGAGAACACTGAAGCTTTCTTT
>TRBV18|TRBJ2-7|many|NA
CASSPGPGEQYF
TGTGCCAGCTCACCTGGGCCGGGGGAGCAGTACTTC
>TRBV12-3/TRBV12-4|TRBJ2-4|few|NA
CASSTGLVAKNIQYF
TGTGCCAGCAGTACGGGACTTGTAGCCAAAAACATTCAGTACTTC
>TRBV6-1|TRBJ2-4|NA|TRBD1
CASRRTGGKNIQYF
TGTGCCAGCAGGAGGACAGGGGGCAAAAACATTCAGTACTTC
>TRBV28|TRBJ2-5|many|NA
CASSPGSGQETQYF
TGTGCCAGCAGTCCAGGGTCCGGCCAAGAGACCCAGTACTTC
>TRBV18|TRBJ1-1|many|NA
CASSPPLGTEAFF
TGTGCCAGCTCACCACCGTTAGGGACTGAAGCTTTCTTT
>TRBV20-1|TRBJ2-7|once|NA
CSARVPARSSSYEQYF
TGCAGTGCTAGGGTCCCGGCGCGATCCTCTTCCTATGAGCAGTACTTC
>TRBV7-2|TRBJ2-2|NA|NA
CASKQPRFNTGELFF
TGTGCCAGCAAACAACCAAGATTTAACACCGGGGAGCTGTTTTTT
>TRBV11-2|TRBJ1-1|many|NA
CASSSRAVGRTEAFF
TGTGCCAGCAGCTCCCGGGCCGTCGGCCGCACTGAAGCTTTCTTT
>TRBV7-6|TRBJ2-3|few|NA
CASSLGGWGRDTQYF
TGTGCCAGCAGCTTAGGAGGTTGGGGCAGGGATACGCAGTATTTT
>TRBV5-1|TRBJ2-3|NA|TRBD1
CASSLGDRDTDTQYF
TGCGCCAGCAGCCTCGGGGACAGGGACACAGATACGCAGTATTTT
>TRBV3-1|TRBJ2-5|NA|TRBD2
CASSDDSGRGERQETQYF
TGTGCCAGCAGCGACGATAGCGGGAGAGGGGAAAGACAAGAGACCCAGTACTTC
>TRBV4-1|TRBJ1-3|NA|NA
CASSQEIHSGNTIYF
TGCGCCAGCAGCCAAGAGATCCACTCTGGAAACACCATATATTTT
>TRBV28|TRBJ2-7|NA|TRBD1
CASSMSGTGIFEQYF
TGTGCCAGCAGTATGTCCGGGACAGGGATTTTCGAGCAGTACTTC
>TRBV14|TRBJ2-1|NA|TRBD2
CASSQRGGSKNEQFF
TGTGCCAGCAGCCAAAGGGGCGGGAGTAAGAATGAGCAGTTCTTC
>TRBV7-2|TRBJ2-2|few|NA
CASSLEGQTGELFF
TGTGCCAGCAGCTTAGAGGGGCAGACCGGGGAGCTGTTTTTT
>TRBV2|TRBJ2-1|many|NA
CASRVGSSGYNEQFF
TGTGCCAGCAGGGTCGGGAGTTCGGGCTACAATGAGCAGTTCTTC
>TRBV28|TRBJ2-3|many|NA
CASSLGGTQYF
TGTGCCAGCTCCCTCGGGGGTACGCAGTATTTT
>TRBV5-1|TRBJ2-3|NA|NA
CASRTNAQVTDTQYF
TGCGCCAGCAGGACTAATGCTCAGGTCACAGATACGCAGTATTTT
>TRBV20-1|TRBJ2-1|few|NA
CSASEPNEQFF
TGCAGTGCTAGCGAACCAAATGAGCAGTTCTTC
>TRBV6-1|TRBJ2-7|NA|TRBD2
CARPGLAGGYEQYF
TGTGCCAGACCGGGACTAGCGGGAGGGTACGAGCAGTACTTC
>TRBV19|TRBJ1-1|NA|NA
CASRNSAGTEAFF
TGTGCCAGTAGGAATTCGGCCGGCACTGAAGCTTTCTTT
>TRBV13|TRBJ2-5|NA|NA
CASSPFLGATAAVKTQYF
TGTGCCAGCAGCCCATTCCTAGGGGCGACAGCGGCGGTGAAGACCCAGTACTTC
>TRBV30|TRBJ2-5|few|NA
CAWSPGLKETQYF
TGTGCCTGGAGTCCGGGGCTCAAAGAGACCCAGTACTTC